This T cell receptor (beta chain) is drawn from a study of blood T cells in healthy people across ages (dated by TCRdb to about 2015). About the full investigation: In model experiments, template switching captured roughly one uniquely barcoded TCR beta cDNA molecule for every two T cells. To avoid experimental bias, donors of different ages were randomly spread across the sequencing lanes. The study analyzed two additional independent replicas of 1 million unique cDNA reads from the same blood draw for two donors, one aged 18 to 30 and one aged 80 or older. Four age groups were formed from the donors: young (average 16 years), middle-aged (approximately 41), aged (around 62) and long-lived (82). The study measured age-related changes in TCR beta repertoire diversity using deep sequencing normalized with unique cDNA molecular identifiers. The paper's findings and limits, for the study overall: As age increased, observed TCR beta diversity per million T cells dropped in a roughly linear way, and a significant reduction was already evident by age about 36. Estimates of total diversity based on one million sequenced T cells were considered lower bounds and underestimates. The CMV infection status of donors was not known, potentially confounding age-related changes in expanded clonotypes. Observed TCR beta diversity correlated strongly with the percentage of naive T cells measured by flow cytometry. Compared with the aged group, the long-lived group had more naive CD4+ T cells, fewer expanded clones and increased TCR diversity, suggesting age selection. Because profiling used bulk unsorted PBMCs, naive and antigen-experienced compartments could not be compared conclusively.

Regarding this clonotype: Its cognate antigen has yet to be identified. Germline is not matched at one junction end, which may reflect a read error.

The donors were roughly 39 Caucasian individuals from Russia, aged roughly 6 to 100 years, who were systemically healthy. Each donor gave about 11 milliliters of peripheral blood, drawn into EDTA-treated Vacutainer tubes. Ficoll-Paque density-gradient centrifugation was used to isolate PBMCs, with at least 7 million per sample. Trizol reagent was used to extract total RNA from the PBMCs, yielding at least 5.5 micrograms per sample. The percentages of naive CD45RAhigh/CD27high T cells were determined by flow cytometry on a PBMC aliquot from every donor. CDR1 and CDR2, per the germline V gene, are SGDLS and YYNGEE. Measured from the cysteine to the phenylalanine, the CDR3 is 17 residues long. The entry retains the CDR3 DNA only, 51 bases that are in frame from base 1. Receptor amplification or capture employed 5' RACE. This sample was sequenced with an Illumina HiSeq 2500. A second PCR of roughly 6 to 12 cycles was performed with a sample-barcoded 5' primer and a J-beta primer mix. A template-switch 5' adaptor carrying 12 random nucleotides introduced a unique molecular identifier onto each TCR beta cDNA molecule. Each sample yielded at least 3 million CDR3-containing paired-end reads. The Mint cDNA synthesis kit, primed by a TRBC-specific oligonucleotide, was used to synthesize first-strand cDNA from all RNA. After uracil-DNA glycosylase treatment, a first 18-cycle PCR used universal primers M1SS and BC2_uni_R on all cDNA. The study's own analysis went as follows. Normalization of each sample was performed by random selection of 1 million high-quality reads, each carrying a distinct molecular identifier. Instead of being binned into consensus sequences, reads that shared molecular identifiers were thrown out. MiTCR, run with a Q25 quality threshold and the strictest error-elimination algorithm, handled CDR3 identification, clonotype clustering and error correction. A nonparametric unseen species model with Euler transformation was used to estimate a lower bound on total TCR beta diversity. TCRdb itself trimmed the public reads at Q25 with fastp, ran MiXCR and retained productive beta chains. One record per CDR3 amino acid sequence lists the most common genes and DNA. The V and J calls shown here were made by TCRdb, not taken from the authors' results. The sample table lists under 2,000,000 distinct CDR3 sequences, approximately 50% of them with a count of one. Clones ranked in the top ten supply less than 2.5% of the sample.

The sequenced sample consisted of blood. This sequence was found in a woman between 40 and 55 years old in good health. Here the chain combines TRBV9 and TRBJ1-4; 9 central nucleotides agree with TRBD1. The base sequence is TGTGCCAGCAGCGTAGCCCCCGACAGGGGGGAAAATGAAAAGCTGTTTTTT. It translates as CASSVAPDRGENEKLFF. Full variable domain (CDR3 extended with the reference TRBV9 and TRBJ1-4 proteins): DSGVTQTPKHLITATGQRVTLRCSPRSGDLSVYWYQQSLDQGLQFLIQYYNGEERAKGNILERFSAQQFPDLHSELNLSSLELGDSALYFCASSVAPDRGENEKLFFGSGTQLSVL.